This TCR beta chain was sequenced for a study of blood T cell repertoires in COVID-19. Libraries were prepared by immunoSEQ multiplex PCR; TCRdb keeps only in-frame clonotypes and omits some of them. The sample shows fewer than 180,000 clones, approximately 90% of them seen only once. V was cut by 0 bases and J by 1 base, with 7 bases left in between. The CDR3 has 14 residues. Germline-derived CDR1 and CDR2 are SGHTA and FQGNSA. The V and J genes are TRBV7-2 and TRBJ2-7; D perhaps matches TRBD2 (6 bases). The receptor's source is a woman aged 60-75 years with active or convalescent COVID-19. The sequenced sample consisted of peripheral blood. DNA of the CDR3: TGTGCCAGCAGCTTAGCCGCGGGATCCTACGAGCAGTACTTC. Its protein product is CASSLAAGSYEQYF.